This note documents a single T cell receptor (beta chain) sequence. The sample is drawn from a study of blood T cell repertoires in COVID-19. Authors' data handling: Amplification with reference gene primers provided the estimates of nucleated cell counts. The protocol was immunoSEQ multiplex PCR, while the TCRdb copy is restricted to in-frame clones and leaves out a portion. D and trimming were read from the DNA, whereas the V and J calls and clone size are those reported in that table. The sample shows around 80,000 clones, 75% to 90% of them seen only once. Trimming removed 5 bases from V and 1 base from J; junction bases left unmatched: 10. CDR1 is SGHAT and CDR2 is FQNNGV in the germline V gene. The CDR3 has 16 amino acids.

This TCR was sampled from a woman in her 70s with acute or convalescent COVID-19. J is TRBJ2-7 and V is TRBV11-2; 8 bases agree with TRBD2. Sequenced sample: peripheral blood. Written as DNA, the CDR3 is TGTGCCAGCAGCCCCCCGGGGGGGGAGGGTTCCTACGAGCAGTACTTC. This encodes CASSPPGGEGSYEQYF.